One and the same sample provided the 13 T cell receptor beta chains below, sequenced in a study of shared clonotypes between healthy human individuals. Clones were sequenced by immunoSEQ multiplex PCR, and TCRdb holds only the in-frame ones, with some missing. Altogether approximately 710,000 clones are present, about 92% being singletons, with the ten largest covering 34%. Sequenced input: memory CD8+ T cells from PBMCs. Specified subset: CD45RO+ cells pooled with CCR7-negative TemRA cells. The receptor set was obtained from a man between 18 and 35 years old in good health. Some clones in this sample may be carry-over from other donors' samples.

The chain recombines TRBV14 with TRBJ1-3, with D unresolved. V was shortened by 1 base and J by 0 bases, with 10 bases between the two germline ends. CDR3 size: 16 residues. Germline-derived CDR1 and CDR2 are SGHDN and FVKESK. CDR3 nucleotide sequence: TGTGCCAGCAGCCAAGTCAGGAGAAGCTCTGGAAACACCATATATTTT. It codes for CASSQVRRSSGNTIYF.

The rearrangement links TRBV11-2 to TRBJ2-7; D perhaps matches TRBD2 (6 bases). This CDR3 is 14 amino acids long. Germline V CDR1 and CDR2: SGHAT, FQNNGV. Between the trimmed V and J ends, which lost 3 bases and 1 base, there was a span of 10 bases. The CDR3 here is CASSFGAGSYEQYF. CDR3 DNA sequence: TGTGCCAGCAGCTTTGGGGCGGGGTCCTACGAGCAGTACTTC.

The chain carries TRBV11-3 and TRBJ2-7; D might be TRBD1 (5 bases). The V gene's germline CDR1 is SGHNT and CDR2 YENEEA. The length of the CDR3 is 13 residues. V lost 5 bases, J lost 5 bases, and 13 bases lay in between. This CDR3 is CASSHARVDEQYF. The CDR3 DNA is TGTGCCAGCAGCCACGCCAGGGTGGACGAGCAGTACTTC.

The J gene is TRBJ2-1, the V gene TRBV7-2, with D tentatively TRBD1 (6 bases). The CDR3 has 15 amino acids. The germline gives CDR1 SGHTA, CDR2 FQGNSA. The V gene lost 5 bases and the J gene lost 4 bases, with 15 bases spanning the gap. CDR3 DNA sequence: TGTGCCAGCAGCCCGGATGGACAGACTTACAATGAGCAGTTCTTC. Residues: CASSPDGQTYNEQFF.

CDR3 sequence: CASSLDRSSGQPQHF. The CDR3 nucleotides are TGTGCCAGCAGCCTCGACAGGTCCTCGGGGCAGCCCCAGCATTTT. This rearrangement joins TRBV7-2 to TRBJ1-5; possible D gene TRBD1, 6 bases. The CDR3 runs 15 residues. V gave up 5 bases and J gave up 7 bases, with 18 bases separating them. The germline gives CDR1 SGHTA, CDR2 FQGNSA.

This clone was seen just once. The chain is built from TRBV6-5 and TRBJ2-3; no definite D call. Trimming stripped 5 bases from V and 4 bases from J, with 10 bases between. Germline V gene lookup returns CDR1 MNHEY and CDR2 SVGAGI. The CDR3 totals 13 residues. The CDR3 sequence: CASSPLGADTQYF. The CDR3 nucleotides are TGTGCCAGCAGTCCCCTTGGGGCAGATACGCAGTATTTT.

The rearrangement joins TRBV7-9 to TRBJ2-5; D is perhaps TRBD1 (5 bases). Trimming pared 9 bases from V and 3 bases from J, leaving 14 bases between. This CDR3 has 13 residues. Germline-derived CDR1 and CDR2 are SEHNR and FQNEAQ (reference sequence). CDR3 region: CASADRGKETQYF. DNA for the CDR3: TGTGCCAGTGCCGACAGAGGTAAAGAGACCCAGTACTTC.

This chain joins TRBV5-6 and TRBJ2-5, with 8 nucleotides matching TRBD1. CDR1 is SGHDT, CDR2 YYEEEE, per germline. The V and J ends lost 6 bases and 4 bases, in that order; junction bases with no gene match: 11. The CDR3 sequence is 15 residues long. CDR3 protein: CASTTGQGLPETQYF. For the CDR3, the DNA is TGTGCCAGCACCACCGGACAGGGTCTTCCAGAGACCCAGTACTTC.

V usage is TRBV2 and J usage is TRBJ2-1; TRBD2 might be the D (5 bases). The CDR3 has 15 amino acids. The germline gives CDR1 SNHLY, CDR2 FYNNEI. V lost 5 bases and J 4 bases, leaving 15 bases between the germline ends. The CDR3 nucleotides are TGTGCCAGCAGTCACCCCCTAGCAGCTTACAATGAGCAGTTCTTC. Translating it yields CASSHPLAAYNEQFF. Using reference TRBV2 and TRBJ2-1 for the parts outside the CDR3, the full variable domain is EPEVTQTPSHQVTQMGQEVILRCVPISNHLYFYWYRQILGQKVEFLVSFYNNEISEKSEIFDDQFSVERPDGSNFTLKIRSTKLEDSAMYFCASSHPLAAYNEQFFGPGTRLTVL.

The chain links TRBV4-1 to TRBJ2-1; D may be TRBD2 (5 bases). The CDR3 is made up of 16 amino acids. Trimming stripped 4 bases from V and 7 bases from J, with 20 bases between. The germline V gene encodes CDR1 MGHRA and CDR2 YSYEKL. The CDR3 nucleotides read TGCGCCAGCAGCCCCCGAGGGCCGGTGGAAAGGAATGAGCAGTTCTTC. Translated, it gives CASSPRGPVERNEQFF.

The genes are TRBV28 and TRBJ2-7; TRBD2 agrees at 8 bases. Germline V gene lookup returns CDR1 MDHEN and CDR2 SYDVKM. The CDR3 consists of 17 residues. After removal of 4 bases from V and 2 bases from J, the junction contained 13 bases not matched to a gene. The CDR3 protein is CASSSPIGRVETYEQYF. Written as DNA, the CDR3 is TGTGCCAGCAGTTCGCCGATCGGGAGGGTTGAAACCTACGAGCAGTACTTC.

The V gene is TRBV10-3, the J gene TRBJ1-2, with 8 bases identical to TRBD1. Germline assignment: CDR1 ENHRY and CDR2 SYGVKD. The CDR3 spans 18 residues. After removal of 7 bases from V and 3 bases from J, the junction contained 19 bases not matched to a gene. CDR3 nucleotide sequence: TGTGCCATCAATGGCGCTGTGACAGGGGTAGGTCACGACTATGGCTACACCTTC. Encoded protein: CAINGAVTGVGHDYGYTF.

This clone was observed once. The chain employs TRBV28 and TRBJ2-7; TRBD2 agrees at 7 bases. V dropped 3 bases and J dropped 10; count of bases not matched to a gene: 3. Looked up from germline, CDR1 is MDHEN and CDR2 is SYDVKM. CDR3 length equals 11 residues. CDR3 region: CASSLGAGQYF. CDR3 sequence (DNA): TGTGCCAGCAGTTTGGGAGCGGGACAGTACTTC.